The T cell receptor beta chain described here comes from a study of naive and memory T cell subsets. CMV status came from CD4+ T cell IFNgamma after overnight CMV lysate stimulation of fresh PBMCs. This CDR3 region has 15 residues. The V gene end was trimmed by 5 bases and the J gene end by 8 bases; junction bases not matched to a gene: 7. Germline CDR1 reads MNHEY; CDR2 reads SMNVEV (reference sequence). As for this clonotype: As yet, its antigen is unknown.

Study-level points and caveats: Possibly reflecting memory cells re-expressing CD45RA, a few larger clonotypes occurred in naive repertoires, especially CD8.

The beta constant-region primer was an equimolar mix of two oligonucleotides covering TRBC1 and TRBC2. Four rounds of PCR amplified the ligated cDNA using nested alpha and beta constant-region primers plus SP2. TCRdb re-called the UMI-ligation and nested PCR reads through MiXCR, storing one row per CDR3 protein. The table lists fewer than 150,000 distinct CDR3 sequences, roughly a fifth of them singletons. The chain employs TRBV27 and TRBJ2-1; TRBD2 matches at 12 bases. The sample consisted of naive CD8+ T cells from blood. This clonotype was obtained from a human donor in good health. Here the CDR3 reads CASSLTSGSIYEQFF. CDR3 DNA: TGTGCCAGCAGTCTGACTAGCGGGAGTATCTATGAGCAGTTCTTC.